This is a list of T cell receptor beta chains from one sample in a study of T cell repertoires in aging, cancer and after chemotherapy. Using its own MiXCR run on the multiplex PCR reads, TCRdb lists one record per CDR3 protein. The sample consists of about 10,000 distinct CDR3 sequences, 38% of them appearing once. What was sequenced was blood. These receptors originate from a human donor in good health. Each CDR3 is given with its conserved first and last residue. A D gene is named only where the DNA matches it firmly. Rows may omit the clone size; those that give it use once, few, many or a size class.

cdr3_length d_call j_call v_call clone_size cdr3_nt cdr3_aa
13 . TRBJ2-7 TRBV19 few TGTGCCAGTAGTTCTAGTTCCTCCTACGAGCAGTACTTC CASSSSSSYEQYF
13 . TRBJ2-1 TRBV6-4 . TGTGCCAGCAGTGATGGAGACAACAATGAGCAGTTCTTC CASSDGDNNEQFF
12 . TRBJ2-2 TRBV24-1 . TGTGCCACCAGTGTCCTACCGGGGGAGCTGTTTTTT CATSVLPGELFF
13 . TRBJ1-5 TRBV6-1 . TGTGCCAACAGTTCATCAAGCAATCAGCCCCAGCATTTT CANSSSSNQPQHF
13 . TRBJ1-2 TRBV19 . TGTGCCAGTAGTATCGACGGGGGCGGAGGCTACACCTTC CASSIDGGGGYTF
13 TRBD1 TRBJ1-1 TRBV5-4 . TGTGCCAGCGTACTACAGGGGGGCACTGAAGCTTTCTTT CASVLQGGTEAFF
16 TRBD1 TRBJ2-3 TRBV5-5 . TGTGCCAGCAGCTTGGAGGGGGCCCTTTCCACAGATACGCAGTATTTT CASSLEGALSTDTQYF
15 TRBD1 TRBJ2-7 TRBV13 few TGTGCCAGCAGCCTCCGGGACAGGGTCCCCTACGAGCAGTACTTC CASSLRDRVPYEQYF
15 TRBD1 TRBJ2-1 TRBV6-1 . TGTGCCAGCAGTGGGACAGGGGGGACCGGGAATGAGCAGTTCTTC CASSGTGGTGNEQFF
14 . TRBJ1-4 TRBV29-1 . TGCAGCGTTTTGAGCACAGACCTTAATGAAAAACTGTTTTTT CSVLSTDLNEKLFF
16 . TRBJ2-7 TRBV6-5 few TGTGCCAGCAGTTATGGGGCCGGGGCCGGATCCTACGAGCAGTACTTC CASSYGAGAGSYEQYF
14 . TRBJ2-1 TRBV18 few TGTGCCAGCTCACCCTTGACGATAGACAATGAGCAGTTCTTC CASSPLTIDNEQFF
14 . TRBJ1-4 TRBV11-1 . TGTGCCAGCAGCCCGGAACCAACTAATGAAAAACTGTTTTTT CASSPEPTNEKLFF
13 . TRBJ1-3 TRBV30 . TGTGCCTGGAACACAGACCTCGGAAACACCATATATTTT CAWNTDLGNTIYF
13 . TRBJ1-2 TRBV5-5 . TGTGCCAGCAGCCTTAGCGTCGACTATGGCTACACCTTC CASSLSVDYGYTF
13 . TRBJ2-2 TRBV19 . TGTGCCAGTAGTACGACAGGGACTGGGGAGCTGTTTTTT CASSTTGTGELFF
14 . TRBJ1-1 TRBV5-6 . TGTGCCAGCAGCTTGCGGGATGGGAGCGCTGAAGCTTTCTTT CASSLRDGSAEAFF
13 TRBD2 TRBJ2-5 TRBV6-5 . TGTGCCAGCAGTTACGCGGGGGAAGAGACCCAGTACTTC CASSYAGEETQYF
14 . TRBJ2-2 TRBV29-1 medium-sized TGCAGCGTTGAAGCGGGGGCGAACACCGGGGAGCTGTTTTTT CSVEAGANTGELFF
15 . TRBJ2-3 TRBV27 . TGTGCCAGCAACGTTCGGGGGCATGACACAGATACGCAGTATTTT CASNVRGHDTDTQYF
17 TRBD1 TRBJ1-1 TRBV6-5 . TGTGCCAGCAGTTGCCCCCCCTCCGGGACAGTGAACACTGAAGCTTTCTTT CASSCPPSGTVNTEAFF
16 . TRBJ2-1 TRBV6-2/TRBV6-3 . TGTGCCAGCAGTTACTACGGCACGAGCTCCTACAATGAGCAGTTCTTC CASSYYGTSSYNEQFF
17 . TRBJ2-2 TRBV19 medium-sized TGTGCCAGTAGTATGTTTCGGCTAGCGTCGAACACCGGGGAGCTGTTTTTT CASSMFRLASNTGELFF
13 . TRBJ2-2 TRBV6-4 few TGTGCCAGCAGTGACCGAACTACCGGGGAGCTGTTTTTT CASSDRTTGELFF
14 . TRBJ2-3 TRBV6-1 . TGTGCCAGCAGTGTACAGGGAGGCACAGATACGCAGTATTTT CASSVQGGTDTQYF
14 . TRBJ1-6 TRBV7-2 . TGTGCCAGCAACCGGGACGCGAATAATTCACCCCTCCACTTT CASNRDANNSPLHF
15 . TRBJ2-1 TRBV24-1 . TGTGCCACCGAGTCGGGTAATGGGGGGCGCGATGAGCAGTTCTTC CATESGNGGRDEQFF
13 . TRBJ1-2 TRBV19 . TGTGCCAGTAGACAGACATTTAACTATGGCTACACCTTC CASRQTFNYGYTF
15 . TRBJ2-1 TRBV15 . TGTGCCACCAGCACTGATTTATACTCCTACAATGAGCAGTTCTTC CATSTDLYSYNEQFF
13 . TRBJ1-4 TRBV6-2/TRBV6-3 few TGTGCCAGCAACGATGGGAATAATGAAAAACTGTTTTTT CASNDGNNEKLFF
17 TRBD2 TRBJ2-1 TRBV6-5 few TGTGCCAGCAGTTACTCGGAGCGGGAGCCTTCCTACAATGAGCAGTTCTTC CASSYSEREPSYNEQFF
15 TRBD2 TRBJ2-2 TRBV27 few TGTGCCAGCAGTTTAACCTTAGCGGGCCTCGGGGAGCTGTTTTTT CASSLTLAGLGELFF
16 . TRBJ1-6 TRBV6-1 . TGTGCCAGCAGCGATGTTCGAGGATTTTATAATTCAACCCTCCACTTT CASSDVRGFYNSTLHF
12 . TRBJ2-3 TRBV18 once TGTGCCAGCTCACTCCCGGTGGATACGCAGTATTTT CASSLPVDTQYF
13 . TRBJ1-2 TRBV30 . TGTGCCTGGATGAGGGATTTCAACTATGGCTACACCTTC CAWMRDFNYGYTF
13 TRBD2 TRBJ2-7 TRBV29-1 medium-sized TGCAGCGTTGATACTAGCGGGAGGGACGAGCAGTACTTC CSVDTSGRDEQYF
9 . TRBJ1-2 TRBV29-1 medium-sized TGCAGTGGCGGCGATGGCTACACCTTC CSGGDGYTF
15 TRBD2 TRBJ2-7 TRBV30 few TGTGCCTGGAGTGCGGGGGGGCTCGCCCTATCCGAGCAGTACTTC CAWSAGGLALSEQYF
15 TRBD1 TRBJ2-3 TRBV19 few TGTGCCAGTAGTTACCGGGACAGGGACACAGATACGCAGTATTTT CASSYRDRDTDTQYF
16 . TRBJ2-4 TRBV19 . TGTGCCAGTAGTATAGACCGGGGCAGGGGAGGGAACATTCAGTACTTC CASSIDRGRGGNIQYF
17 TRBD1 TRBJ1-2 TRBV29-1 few TGCAGCGTCATAGAACGGCAGCTCCAGGGGGGCCTATATGGCTACACCTTC CSVIERQLQGGLYGYTF
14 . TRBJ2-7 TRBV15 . TGTGCCACCAGCAGAGGGGCAGGGGGGCGCGAGCAGTACTTC CATSRGAGGREQYF
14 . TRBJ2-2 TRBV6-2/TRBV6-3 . TGTGCCAGCAGTTACTCATCGGAAAGCGGGGAGCTGTTTTTT CASSYSSESGELFF
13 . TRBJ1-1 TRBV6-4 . TGTGCCAGCAGTGACGGGGAGAACACTGAAGCTTTCTTT CASSDGENTEAFF
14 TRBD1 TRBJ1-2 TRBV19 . TGTGCCAGCACAATCCCGGGACAGGTCTATGGCTACACCTTC CASTIPGQVYGYTF
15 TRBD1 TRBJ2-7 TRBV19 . TGTGCCAGTAGCCGGACAGGGGGCGCAACCTACGAGCAGTACTTC CASSRTGGATYEQYF
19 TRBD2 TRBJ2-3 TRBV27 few TGTGCCAGCAGTTTAAGGCGGACTAGCGGGAGCCAACGCACAGATACGCAGTATTTT CASSLRRTSGSQRTDTQYF
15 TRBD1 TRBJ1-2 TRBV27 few TGTGCCAGCAGTTTAGGGACCGGGACAGGGGTTGGCTACACCTTC CASSLGTGTGVGYTF
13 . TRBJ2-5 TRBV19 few TGTGCCAGTAGTCGCGGGCTCCTGGGGACCCAGTACTTC CASSRGLLGTQYF
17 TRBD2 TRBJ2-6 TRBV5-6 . TGTGCCAGCAGCTTGGTCGGGGGGACGGCGGGGGCCAACGTCCTGACTTTC CASSLVGGTAGANVLTF